The next 18 T cell receptor beta chains were all read from a single sample in a study of blood T cell repertoires in COVID-19. Here immunoSEQ multiplex PCR was the method, and the copy in TCRdb shows in-frame clones only, minus some. The table has 110,000 or so clones, roughly three quarters seen once. Sequences were obtained from peripheral blood. These receptors were taken from a human donor in a cohort sampled during active COVID-19.

J is TRBJ2-3 and V is TRBV11-2, with no clear D. Germline CDR1 reads SGHAT; CDR2 reads FQNNGV. CDR3 size: 14 residues. V lost 1 base and J 2 bases, leaving 7 bases between the germline ends. The CDR3 loop reads CASSLGLPTDTQYF. The CDR3 bases are TGTGCCAGCAGCTTAGGTCTACCCACAGATACGCAGTATTTT.

This clone was picked up one time. V and J are TRBV7-9 and TRBJ2-2, with 8 bases identical to TRBD2. Germline CDR1 and CDR2: SEHNR and FQNEAQ (reference sequence). The J segment lost 5 bases and the V segment lost 4 bases, leaving 0 bases of the junction unmatched. This CDR3 has 13 amino acids. The CDR3 is CASSSGGTGELFF. CDR3 sequence (DNA): TGTGCCAGCAGCTCGGGAGGGACCGGGGAGCTGTTTTTT.

The genes are TRBV4-1 and TRBJ1-1; the D is unclear. The CDR3 contains 14 residues. The V and J ends lost 1 base and 2 bases respectively, with 8 bases between them. Germline loops: CDR1 MGHRA, CDR2 YSYEKL. For the CDR3, the DNA is TGCGCCAGCAGCCAAGGGCAGGAAAACACTGAAGCTTTCTTT. Amino acids: CASSQGQENTEAFF.

The chain joins TRBV7-6 to TRBJ2-7; 8 nucleotides line up with TRBD1. The length of the CDR3 is 14 residues. Per the germline V gene, CDR1 is SGHVS and CDR2 is FNYEAQ. Losses at the gene ends were 2 bases for V and 5 bases for J; bases not matched to a gene: 5. CDR3 DNA sequence: TGTGCCAGCAGCTTAAAGGACAGGGCGGACGAGCAGTACTTC. This encodes CASSLKDRADEQYF. Filled out from reference TRBV7-6 and TRBJ2-7, the complete variable domain reads GAGVSQSPRYKVTKRGQDVALRCDPISGHVSLYWYRQALGQGPEFLTYFNYEAQQDKSGLPNDRFSAERPEGSISTLTIQRTEQRDSAMYRCASSLKDRADEQYFGPGTRLTVT.

The CDR3 loop reads CASSLTGIGYEQYF. CDR3 nucleotide sequence: TGTGCCAGCAGTCTGACAGGGATTGGGTACGAGCAGTACTTC. This chain connects TRBV27 to TRBJ2-7; 7 bases map to TRBD1. Trimming cost V 5 bases and J 4 bases; bases outside gene matches: 8. CDR3 size: 14 residues. Germline V lookup: CDR1 MNHEY, CDR2 SMNVEV (reference sequence).

The chain is built from TRBV27 and TRBJ2-6; D possibly corresponds to TRBD1 (6 bases). Trimming took 2 bases from V and 1 from J, leaving 12 bases between them. Germline V gene sequence: CDR1 MNHEY, CDR2 SMNVEV (reference sequence). The CDR3 extends over 17 amino acids. The CDR3 DNA reads as TGTGCCAGCAGTTTAATACAGGGCTTATCTGGGGCCAACGTCCTGACTTTC. Translated: CASSLIQGLSGANVLTF.

J is TRBJ1-1 and V is TRBV5-1, with 7 bases lining up with TRBD1. The CDR3 is 17 amino acids. The ends lost 0 bases at V and 4 bases at J; junction bases unmatched: 12. Germline V CDR1 and CDR2: SGHRS, YFSETQ. The CDR3: CASSLASGDSWGTEAFF. The CDR3 DNA reads as TGCGCCAGCAGCTTGGCCTCCGGGGACAGCTGGGGCACTGAAGCTTTCTTT.

The chain links TRBV7-9 to TRBJ2-3; TRBD2 aligns across 8 bases. Germline V lookup: CDR1 SEHNR, CDR2 FQNEAQ (reference sequence). The CDR3 contains 14 residues. Trimming cost V 6 bases and J 4 bases; bases outside gene matches: 6. The CDR3 bases are TGTGCCAGCAGGGGGGCGGGAGGCGCAGATACGCAGTATTTT. Translating gives CASRGAGGADTQYF.

V is TRBV18 and J is TRBJ2-7, with 8 nucleotides matching TRBD1. The V gene's germline CDR1 is KGHSH and CDR2 LQKENI. With 5 bases clipped from V and 4 bases from J, the junction kept 19 bases outside the gene matches. This CDR3 has 18 residues. The CDR3 region is CASSEGQGPTLEEYEQYF. As DNA, the CDR3 is TGTGCCAGCTCAGAAGGACAGGGTCCGACCCTAGAGGAATACGAGCAGTACTTC.

The chain uses TRBV27 and TRBJ1-4; D is possibly TRBD1 (5 bases). This CDR3 region has 14 residues. The ends were cut back, 4 bases at V and 5 bases at J, with 11 bases in the middle. The germline V gene has CDR1 MNHEY and CDR2 SMNVEV (reference sequence). The CDR3 is CASSSRARNEKLFF. CDR3 DNA sequence: TGTGCCAGCAGTTCCAGGGCCCGGAATGAAAAACTGTTTTTT.

This clone occurred once. The chain is built from TRBV18 and TRBJ1-5; tentatively, D is TRBD1 (5 bases). The CDR3 spans 15 residues. From germline, CDR1 is KGHSH and CDR2 LQKENI. Trimming took off 6 bases at V and 11 bases at J, with 23 bases between the two ends. The CDR3 DNA is TGTGCCAGCTCCCAATCGGGGGGGACTTCTAGGTCCCAGCATTTT. Translated, it gives CASSQSGGTSRSQHF.

The V call is TRBV29-1, the J call TRBJ2-7, with TRBD1 identical over 7 bases. In germline, CDR1 is SQVTM, CDR2 ANQGSEA. This CDR3 has 12 amino acids. The V and J ends lost 7 bases and 4 bases, in that order; junction bases with no gene match: 7. The CDR3 sequence is CSARGTAYEQYF. CDR3 coding DNA: TGCAGCGCCCGAGGGACAGCATACGAGCAGTACTTC.

This chain connects TRBV11-2 to TRBJ2-7, with D possibly TRBD1 on 6 matching bases. The V end lost 3 bases, the J end lost 3 bases, and 12 bases lay between the germline ends. The germline gives CDR1 SGHAT, CDR2 FQNNGV. This CDR3 spans 14 amino acids. In DNA, the CDR3 is TGTGCCAGCAGCTTTCGATGGACAGACTACGAGCAGTACTTC. This sequence encodes CASSFRWTDYEQYF. Together with reference TRBV11-2 and TRBJ2-7, the CDR3 gives the full variable domain: EAGVAQSPRYKIIEKRQSVAFWCNPISGHATLYWYQQILGQGPKLLIQFQNNGVVDDSQLPKDRFSAERLKGVDSTLKIQPAKLEDSAVYLCASSFRWTDYEQYFGPGTRLTVT.

This clone came up once. The genes are TRBV2 and TRBJ2-7; 11 bases fit TRBD2. The CDR3 totals 18 residues. Trimming cost V 4 bases and J 0 bases; bases outside gene matches: 11. CDR1 and CDR2 (germline): SNHLY, FYNNEI. CDR3 residues: CASSVGLAGGRSSYEQYF. The CDR3 nucleotides read TGTGCCAGCAGTGTTGGGCTAGCGGGGGGTCGGAGCTCCTACGAGCAGTACTTC.

The chain carries TRBV28 and TRBJ2-1, with TRBD1 matching over 7 bases. Per germline, CDR1 MDHEN and CDR2 SYDVKM. The CDR3 loop spans 14 amino acids. V trimming: 6 bases; J trimming: 6 bases; junction bases outside the gene matches: 8. CDR3 DNA: TGTGCCAGCAGCTTTCGACAGGGTCCCAATGAGCAGTTCTTC. As protein: CASSFRQGPNEQFF.

This chain joins TRBV9 and TRBJ1-3; D is unclear. Germline CDR1 SGDLS, CDR2 YYNGEE. The CDR3 sequence is 14 residues long. V lost 4 bases, J lost 2 bases, and 10 bases lay in between. In DNA form, the CDR3 reads TGTGCCAGCAGCTCCCAGCAGGCTGGAAACACCATATATTTT. This translates into CASSSQQAGNTIYF. Full variable domain (remainder filled in from reference TRBV9 and TRBJ1-3): DSGVTQTPKHLITATGQRVTLRCSPRSGDLSVYWYQQSLDQGLQFLIQYYNGEERAKGNILERFSAQQFPDLHSELNLSSLELGDSALYFCASSSQQAGNTIYFGEGSWLTVV.

This clone was counted a few times. The chain carries TRBV19 and TRBJ1-6; 7 nucleotides align to TRBD1. The CDR3 has 14 residues. Trimming cost V 7 bases and J 7 bases; bases outside gene matches: 7. In germline, CDR1 is LNHDA, CDR2 SQIVND (reference sequence). Written as DNA, the CDR3 is TGTGCCAGTACCGGCGGGACAGCCAATTCACCCCTCCACTTT. It specifies CASTGGTANSPLHF.

CDR3 loop: CASSPLGTSGATYEQYF. For the CDR3, the DNA is TGCGCCAGCAGCCCGTTGGGGACTAGCGGGGCGACCTACGAGCAGTACTTC. This sequence joins TRBV4-1 and TRBJ2-7; 13 nucleotides align to TRBD2. J gave up 2 bases and V 4 bases, and 8 bases lay outside the gene matches. The CDR3 is made up of 17 amino acids. CDR1 is MGHRA, CDR2 YSYEKL, per germline.